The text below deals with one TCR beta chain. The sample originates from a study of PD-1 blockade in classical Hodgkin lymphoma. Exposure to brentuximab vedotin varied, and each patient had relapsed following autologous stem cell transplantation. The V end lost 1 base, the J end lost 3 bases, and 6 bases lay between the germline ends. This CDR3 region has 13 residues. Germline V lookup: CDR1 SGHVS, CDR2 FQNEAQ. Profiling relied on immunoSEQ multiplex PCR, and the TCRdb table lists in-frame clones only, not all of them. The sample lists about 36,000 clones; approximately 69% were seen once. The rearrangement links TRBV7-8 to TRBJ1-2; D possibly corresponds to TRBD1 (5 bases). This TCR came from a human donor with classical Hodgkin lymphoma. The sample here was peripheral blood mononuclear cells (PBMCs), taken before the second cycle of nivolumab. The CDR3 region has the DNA TGTGCCAGCAGCTTAGGCAGGGACTATGGCTACACCTTC. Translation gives CASSLGRDYGYTF.